This record covers a single TCR beta chain. Repertoires were generated with immunoSEQ multiplex PCR, while TCRdb's copy carries only in-frame clones and drops some. The profile shows some 300,000 clones, 70% to 90% of them singletons. The germline V gene encodes CDR1 SGHTA and CDR2 FQGTGA. The germline V and J ends were trimmed by 1 base and 1 base, with 8 bases remaining between them. The CDR3 extends over 15 amino acids. These data belong to a study of blood T cell repertoires in COVID-19. The origin of this receptor is a young woman who had recovered from COVID-19. This chain uses TRBV7-3 with TRBJ2-1, with D unclear. Source material: peripheral blood. CDR3 in amino acids: CASSLMAVSYNEQFF. DNA for the CDR3: TGTGCCAGCAGCTTAATGGCCGTTTCCTACAATGAGCAGTTCTTC.